Described below is a single T cell receptor (beta chain) sequence and its context. Germline CDR1 SGHVS, CDR2 FNYEAQ. V trimming: 2 bases; J trimming: 3 bases; junction bases outside the gene matches: 10. There are 17 residues in the CDR3. TCRdb's copy holds only in-frame clones and misses some; the assay was immunoSEQ multiplex PCR. Here the sample spans about 60,000 clones, about 83% being singletons. These data belong to a study of OX40 agonist ivuxolimab in advanced cancers. The receptor was derived from an adult with an advanced solid tumor such as melanoma, head and neck, liver or kidney cancer. The specimen comprised CD4+ or CD8+ T cells sorted from blood, sampled in a trial of the OX40 agonist ivuxolimab. The V call is TRBV7-6, the J call TRBJ2-3; 8 bases line up with TRBD1. CDR3 region: CASSLYQGAPRTDTQYF. CDR3 DNA sequence: TGTGCCAGCAGCTTATATCAGGGGGCCCCCCGGACAGATACGCAGTATTTT.